One TCR beta chain is described in this entry. What it binds is unknown. This entry is derived from a study of beta chain features in type 1 diabetes. Regarding the study as a whole: All four CD4+ subsets from Type 1 diabetes patients carried moderately but significantly shorter TCRB CDR3s.

The isolated RNA, all of it, was reverse transcribed, so expressed TCRB transcripts were what got sequenced. Here immunoSEQ multiplex PCR was the method, and the copy in TCRdb shows in-frame clones only, minus some. Among 300,000 to 400,000 clones listed, roughly a tenth were seen once. Between the trimmed V and J ends, which lost 1 base and 6 bases, there was a span of 6 bases. The CDR3 length is 12 residues. Germline-derived CDR1 and CDR2 are SGHTA and FQGNSA. The rearrangement uses TRBV7-2 and TRBJ1-2; no definite D call. Material: central memory CD4+ T cells from blood. This receptor was identified in a man aged 25-45 years with type 1 diabetes. CDR3 sequence reads: CASSLDGHGYTF. The CDR3 DNA is TGTGCCAGCAGCTTAGATGGGCATGGCTACACCTTC.